The rows below give T cell receptor beta chains drawn from one sample of a study of T cell changes during pregnancy in multiple sclerosis. TCRdb's table, derived via immunoSEQ multiplex PCR, lists solely in-frame clones and lacks some. The table records 55,000 to 65,000 clones, roughly 94% of them present only once. Sequenced material: CD8+ T cells from peripheral blood mononuclear cells, taken in the third trimester of pregnancy. The receptors originated from a female donor with multiple sclerosis, enrolled in a pregnancy study. Each CDR3 is given with its conserved first and last residue. The D gene is left open where the match is weak. Expanded clones get a size class; other rows say once, few or many, or leave the size out.

>TRBV23-1|.|16|TRBD1|TRBJ1-5
CASGYKDRVRNQPQHF
TGCGCCAGCGGATATAAAGACAGGGTTCGCAATCAGCCCCAGCATTTT
>TRBV30|.|14|TRBD2|TRBJ2-2
CALTGGVGTGELFF
TGTGCCCTTACCGGGGGGGTTGGCACCGGGGAGCTGTTTTTT
>TRBV10-2|.|14|TRBD2|TRBJ2-3
CASSVASGTDTQYF
TGCGCCAGCAGTGTCGCTAGCGGGACAGATACGCAGTATTTT
>TRBV19|once|14|.|TRBJ1-1
CASLWRGGPTEAFF
TGTGCCAGTCTTTGGAGGGGGGGGCCAACTGAAGCTTTCTTT
>TRBV5-4|.|15|.|TRBJ1-1
CASSTPSGAGSEAFF
TGTGCCAGCAGCACTCCCTCAGGGGCAGGGTCTGAAGCTTTCTTT
>TRBV4-3|.|15|TRBD1|TRBJ1-2
CASSQGRTGGEGYTF
TGCGCCAGCAGCCAAGGGAGGACAGGGGGCGAAGGCTACACCTTC
>TRBV6-6|.|16|TRBD1|TRBJ2-7
CASSSDPGTATYEQYF
TGTGCCAGCAGTTCTGACCCTGGGACAGCCACCTACGAGCAGTACTTC
>TRBV5-1|.|16|TRBD1|TRBJ2-5
CASSLERQGNSETQYF
TGCGCCAGCAGCTTGGAGAGACAGGGGAACTCAGAGACCCAGTACTTC
>TRBV7-9|.|14|.|TRBJ1-1
CASSPVEGYTEAFF
TGTGCCAGCAGCCCAGTCGAGGGCTACACTGAAGCTTTCTTT
>TRBV27|.|16|TRBD1|TRBJ2-7
CASSSDRGRESYEQYF
TGTGCCAGCAGTTCGGACAGGGGGAGGGAATCCTACGAGCAGTACTTC
>TRBV27|.|12|.|TRBJ2-7
CASSSSSYEQYF
TGTGCCAGCAGTTCCTCCTCCTACGAGCAGTACTTC
>TRBV6-1|.|15|.|TRBJ2-7
CASSAHRWYNYEQYF
TGTGCCAGCAGCGCCCACAGGTGGTACAACTACGAGCAGTACTTC
>TRBV7-9|.|14|.|TRBJ2-5
CASSLTEYQETQYF
TGTGCCAGCAGCCTAACAGAGTACCAAGAGACCCAGTACTTC
>TRBV6-4|.|15|.|TRBJ2-5
CASRSLQGTQETQYF
TGTGCCAGCAGATCATTACAGGGAACCCAAGAGACCCAGTACTTC
>TRBV7-2|.|17|TRBD1|TRBJ2-5
CASSLLRGQDSQETQYF
TGTGCCAGCAGCTTACTACGAGGACAGGACTCCCAAGAGACCCAGTACTTC
>TRBV7-9|.|14|.|TRBJ2-7
CASSLRGSGYEQYF
TGTGCCAGCAGCTTACGGGGGTCAGGCTACGAGCAGTACTTC
>TRBV6-6|.|14|.|TRBJ2-1
CASSYALGGNEQFF
TGTGCCAGCAGTTACGCTCTGGGCGGGAATGAGCAGTTCTTC
>TRBV6-4|.|14|.|TRBJ2-2
CASSDQRETGELFF
TGTGCCAGCAGTGACCAGAGGGAGACCGGGGAGCTGTTTTTT
>TRBV18|.|16|TRBD2|TRBJ2-3
CASSPIAGVSTDTQYF
TGTGCCAGCTCACCCATAGCGGGAGTATCCACAGATACGCAGTATTTT
>TRBV2|.|17|.|TRBJ1-2
CASSEVGGDLLRYGYTF
TGTGCCAGCAGTGAAGTGGGGGGGGACCTCTTGAGGTATGGCTACACCTTC
>TRBV9|few|12|.|TRBJ2-2
CASSVSPGELFF
TGTGCCAGCAGCGTAAGCCCCGGGGAGCTGTTTTTT
>TRBV5-4|.|17|TRBD1|TRBJ2-6
CASSSGQGRGGANVLTF
TGTGCCAGCAGCTCCGGACAGGGAAGAGGTGGGGCCAACGTCCTGACTTTC
>TRBV7-9|.|15|.|TRBJ1-3
CASSSGHRSGNTIYF
TGTGCCAGCAGCTCGGGACATCGCTCTGGAAACACCATATATTTT
>TRBV14|.|13|TRBD1|TRBJ2-7
CASSPGQVYEQYF
TGTGCCAGCAGTCCCGGACAGGTCTACGAGCAGTACTTC
>TRBV7-6|.|15|.|TRBJ2-1
CASSPSHGTYNEQFF
TGTGCCAGCAGCCCATCCCATGGCACCTACAATGAGCAGTTCTTC
>TRBV5-1|.|17|TRBD1|TRBJ2-3
CASRETNRGLRTDTQYF
TGCGCCAGCAGGGAAACCAACAGGGGCCTGAGGACAGATACGCAGTATTTT
>TRBV30|.|13|TRBD1|TRBJ2-2
CAWAGGQTGELFF
TGTGCCTGGGCAGGGGGACAAACCGGGGAGCTGTTTTTT
>TRBV10-2|.|19|TRBD2|TRBJ2-7
CASSESGVWGGRTLEEQYF
TGCGCCAGCAGTGAGTCAGGTGTTTGGGGGGGGAGGACGCTGGAGGAGCAGTACTTC
>TRBV7-6|.|16|TRBD2|TRBJ2-5
CASSLEGGAGQETQYF
TGTGCCAGCAGCTTAGAGGGAGGAGCGGGGCAGGAGACCCAGTACTTC
>TRBV28|.|18|TRBD1|TRBJ1-1
CASSLQGANYLGNTEAFF
TGTGCCAGCAGTTTACAGGGGGCCAACTACCTCGGGAACACTGAAGCTTTCTTT
>TRBV29-1|.|12|.|TRBJ1-1
CSGGGGGDEAFF
TGCAGCGGAGGGGGGGGAGGGGATGAAGCTTTCTTT
>TRBV4-1|.|15|.|TRBJ2-2
CASSPRDTDTGELFF
TGCGCCAGCAGCCCCCGGGACACTGACACCGGGGAGCTGTTTTTT
>TRBV4-1|.|13|.|TRBJ2-1
CASSQDTGNEQFF
TGCGCCAGCAGCCAAGACACGGGAAATGAGCAGTTCTTC
>TRBV11-3|.|14|.|TRBJ2-5
CASSLGRGLETQYF
TGTGCCAGCAGCTTAGGACGGGGGTTAGAGACCCAGTACTTC
>TRBV2|.|13|TRBD1|TRBJ1-2
CATGTDTYEGYTF
TGTGCCACCGGGACAGACACGTACGAGGGCTACACCTTC